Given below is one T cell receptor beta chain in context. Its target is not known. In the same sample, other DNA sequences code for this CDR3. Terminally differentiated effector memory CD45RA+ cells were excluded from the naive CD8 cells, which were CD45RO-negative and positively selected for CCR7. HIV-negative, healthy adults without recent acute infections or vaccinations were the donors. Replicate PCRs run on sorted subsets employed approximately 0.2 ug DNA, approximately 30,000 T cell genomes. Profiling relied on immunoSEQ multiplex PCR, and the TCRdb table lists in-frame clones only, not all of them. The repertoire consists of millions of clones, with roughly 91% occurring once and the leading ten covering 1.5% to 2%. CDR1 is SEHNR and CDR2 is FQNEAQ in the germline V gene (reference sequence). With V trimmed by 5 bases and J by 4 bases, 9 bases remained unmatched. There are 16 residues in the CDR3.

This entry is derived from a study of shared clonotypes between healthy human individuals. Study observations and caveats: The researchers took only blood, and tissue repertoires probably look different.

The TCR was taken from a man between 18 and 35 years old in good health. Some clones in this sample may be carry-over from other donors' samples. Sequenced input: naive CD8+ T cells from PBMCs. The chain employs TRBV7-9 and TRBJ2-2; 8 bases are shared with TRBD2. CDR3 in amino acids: CASSPGGLAGTGELFF. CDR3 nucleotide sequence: TGTGCCAGCAGCCCAGGCGGGCTAGCGGGCACCGGGGAGCTGTTTTTT.